These 30 T cell receptor beta chains share one sample of origin, sequenced in a study of high-grade serous ovarian cancer treatment subgroups listed by TCRdb under 2021. The library was built by means of the immunoSEQ multiplex PCR assay. Not all clones reach the TCRdb copy of this immuneACCESS table, which keeps in-frame sequences only. Checked studies attribute under half of the gap to unresolved V genes and leave the rest unexplained. Recorded for this sample are 5,500 to 6,000 clones; 66% of them occurred a single time. About 14% of the sample is in the top ten clones. Tumor samples were collected prior to definitive surgery or chemotherapy. Sequenced: tumor tissue. These TCRs come from a human donor with high-grade serous ovarian cancer.

The V and J genes are TRBV7-9 and TRBJ1-1; D uncertain. This CDR3 contains 13 residues. Trimming took 1 base from V and 0 from J, leaving 3 bases between them. CDR1 is SEHNR, CDR2 FQNEAQ, per germline (reference sequence). The CDR3 loop is CASSLGMNTEAFF. The CDR3 nucleotides are TGTGCCAGCAGCTTAGGTATGAACACTGAAGCTTTCTTT.

The chain carries TRBV11-1 and TRBJ1-2, with 9 bases aligning to TRBD1. This CDR3 has 15 residues. V lost 5 bases to trimming and J lost 3 bases; unmatched junction nucleotides: 7. From germline, CDR1 is SGHAT and CDR2 FQDESV (reference sequence). CDR3 DNA: TGTGCCAGCAGCCCAAGAGACAGGGGGTACTATGGCTACACCTTC. Its protein product is CASSPRDRGYYGYTF.

V and J are TRBV7-2 and TRBJ1-2; D is possibly TRBD1 (5 bases). Trimming stripped 3 bases from V and 4 bases from J, with 18 bases between. From germline, CDR1 is SGHTA and CDR2 FQGNSA. The CDR3 runs to 16 residues. The CDR3 loop is CASSFNPEGTLYGYTF. The CDR3 DNA is TGTGCCAGCAGCTTTAACCCGGAAGGGACCCTCTATGGCTACACCTTC. The variable domain in full, with the rest retrieved from reference TRBV7-2 and TRBJ1-2, is GAGVSQSPSNKVTEKGKDVELRCDPISGHTALYWYRQSLGQGLEFLIYFQGNSAPDKSGLPSDRFSAERTGGSVSTLTIQRTQQEDSAVYLCASSFNPEGTLYGYTFGSGTRLTVV.

This clone was detected a few times. This chain joins TRBV19 and TRBJ1-2, with D tentatively TRBD1 (5 bases). Trimming stripped 11 bases from V and 6 bases from J, with 10 bases between. Germline V gene sequence: CDR1 LNHDA, CDR2 SQIVND (reference sequence). The CDR3 is 10 amino acids. The DNA for the CDR3 is TGTGCCTGCGGGGGGGATGGCTACACCTTC. Its translation: CACGGDGYTF.

This chain connects TRBV20-1 to TRBJ1-2; D not certain. The V and J ends lost 3 bases and 0 bases respectively, with 2 bases between them. The CDR3 runs 11 residues. The germline CDR1 and CDR2 sequences are DFQATT and SNEGSKA (reference sequence). The CDR3 loop is CSASPNYGYTF. CDR3 sequence (DNA): TGCAGTGCTAGCCCTAACTATGGCTACACCTTC.

This clone came up a few times. V is TRBV10-3 and J is TRBJ1-1; D might be TRBD1 (5 bases). The CDR3 sequence is 13 residues long. V lost 2 bases to trimming and J lost 4 bases, with 8 bases between them. Germline assignment: CDR1 ENHRY and CDR2 SYGVKD. CDR3 in amino acids: CAISEAGGTEAFF. CDR3 DNA: TGTGCCATCAGTGAGGCGGGGGGCACTGAAGCTTTCTTT.

This chain joins TRBV23-1 and TRBJ1-1; D is possibly TRBD1 (5 bases). TRBV23-1 is an open reading frame whose function is uncertain. V was shortened by 8 bases and J by 4 bases, with 8 bases between the two germline ends. This CDR3 spans 11 amino acids. For the CDR3, the DNA is TGCGCCAGCGGTGGGGGCACTGAAGCTTTCTTT. Encoded protein: CASGGGTEAFF.

J is TRBJ2-1 and V is TRBV2, with 8 bases matching TRBD2. Per germline, CDR1 SNHLY and CDR2 FYNNEI. V lost 11 bases, J lost 0 bases, and 9 bases stayed unmatched. The CDR3 covers 15 residues. Here the CDR3 DNA reads TGTGCCTCTCGGGAGGGGCCCCTCTCCTACAATGAGCAGTTCTTC. Translated: CASREGPLSYNEQFF.

This clone was found a few times. This chain joins TRBV7-2 and TRBJ1-2, with D hard to call. Germline V CDR1 and CDR2: SGHTA, FQGNSA. CDR3 length: 14 residues. Trimming took off 1 base at V and 4 bases at J, with 10 bases between the two ends. The CDR3 DNA reads as TGTGCCAGCAGCTTAGTTCTGACCGGCTATGGCTACACCTTC. Amino acid sequence: CASSLVLTGYGYTF.

The genes are TRBV15 and TRBJ1-1, with D perhaps matching TRBD1 (5 bases). CDR3 length: 14 residues. Germline values: CDR1 LNHNV, CDR2 YYDKDF (reference sequence). Trimming pared 5 bases from V and 4 bases from J, leaving 14 bases between. The CDR3 DNA sequence: TGTGCCACCAGCGTCCCGGGACGGCTCACTGAAGCTTTCTTT. Amino acid sequence: CATSVPGRLTEAFF.

By share, this clone ranks as large. This sequence joins TRBV9 and TRBJ1-4; a possible D gene is TRBD1 (6 bases). The germline gives CDR1 SGDLS, CDR2 YYNGEE. This CDR3 comprises 15 residues. The germline V and J ends were trimmed by 0 bases and 6 bases, with 12 bases remaining between them. The CDR3: CASSVGGGAYEKLFF. DNA of the CDR3: TGTGCCAGCAGCGTAGGAGGGGGTGCTTATGAAAAACTGTTTTTT.

This chain links TRBV28 with TRBJ2-1; D is perhaps TRBD2 (5 bases). CDR3 length: 14 residues. Germline CDR1 is MDHEN and CDR2 is SYDVKM. V lost 8 bases to trimming and J lost 9 bases, with 20 bases between them. The CDR3 DNA reads TGTGCCAGCCTTGGCCCCCTTACTAGTTCTGAGCAGTTCTTC. This encodes CASLGPLTSSEQFF.

The V and J genes are TRBV6-5 and TRBJ2-1; TRBD1 is a possible D gene (6 bases). V was clipped by 4 bases and J by 2 bases, with 12 bases between them. Germline V gene data show CDR1 as MNHEY and CDR2 as SVGAGI. CDR3 length: 15 amino acids. The CDR3 region is CASSLDGGAYNEQFF. CDR3 nucleotides: TGTGCCAGCAGTTTGGATGGGGGCGCCTACAATGAGCAGTTCTTC.

The genes are TRBV7-2 and TRBJ1-2; D unclear. Deletions cut 1 base from V and 14 bases from J, with 17 bases between. In germline, CDR1 is SGHTA, CDR2 FQGNSA. The CDR3 spans 13 residues. The CDR3 nucleotides are TGTGCCAGCAGCTTAGGAAGGCAAGACCGGCCGACCTTC. It is translated as CASSLGRQDRPTF.

V usage is TRBV5-5 and J usage is TRBJ1-1; D ambiguous. The CDR3 sequence is 14 residues long. Germline V gene sequence: CDR1 SGHKS, CDR2 YYEKEE (reference sequence). With 4 bases removed from V and 3 bases from J, the gap between germline ends came to 13 bases. CDR3 nucleotides: TGTGCCAGCAGCCAAACGCAGTCCTACACTGAAGCTTTCTTT. It is translated as CASSQTQSYTEAFF.

The V call is TRBV7-3, the J call TRBJ2-3; weak D call: TRBD1 (6 bases). Trimming cost V 5 bases and J 0 bases, with 12 bases left between them. CDR3 length: 15 amino acids. The germline gives CDR1 SGHTA, CDR2 FQGTGA. The CDR3 reads CASSRWDTSTDTQYF. The CDR3 bases are TGTGCCAGCAGCCGATGGGACACAAGCACAGATACGCAGTATTTT.

V gene TRBV4-2 combines with J gene TRBJ2-7, with TRBD2 matching over 7 bases. CDR1 LGHNA and CDR2 YNFKEQ come from the germline V gene. The ends lost 5 bases at V and 3 bases at J; junction bases unmatched: 1. The CDR3 is 12 amino acids. For the CDR3, the DNA is TGTGCCAGCAGCTCGGGGGGCTACGAGCAGTACTTC. This gives the protein CASSSGGYEQYF.

The table lists this clone with a few counts. This chain joins TRBV5-1 and TRBJ1-1; 7 bases agree with TRBD1. Germline V gives CDR1 SGHRS, CDR2 YFSETQ. V was pared by 0 bases and J by 3 bases, with 2 bases of the junction left unmatched. The length of the CDR3 is 14 residues. CDR3 sequence reads: CASSLAGGDTEAFF. Written as DNA, the CDR3 is TGCGCCAGCAGCTTGGCAGGGGGGGACACTGAAGCTTTCTTT.

The rearrangement joins TRBV10-3 to TRBJ1-1, with D possibly TRBD1 on 5 matching bases. In germline, CDR1 is ENHRY, CDR2 SYGVKD. Trimming took off 6 bases at V and 1 base at J, with 15 bases between the two ends. The CDR3 runs to 15 residues. CDR3 loop: CAISDGWGQNTEAFF. DNA of the CDR3: TGTGCCATCAGCGACGGGTGGGGCCAGAACACTGAAGCTTTCTTT.

The genes are TRBV6-5 and TRBJ2-7; D is undetermined. The CDR3 totals 14 residues. CDR1 MNHEY and CDR2 SVGAGI come from the germline V gene. V was pared by 9 bases and J by 3 bases, with 18 bases between. The CDR3 sequence is CASCALQSSYEQYF. The CDR3 region has the DNA TGTGCCAGTTGCGCCCTTCAGAGTAGCTACGAGCAGTACTTC.

V and J are TRBV7-6 and TRBJ2-5; TRBD2 agrees at 8 bases. The closer fit of TRBJ2-7 to the DNA end suggests the J call may be wrong. Germline V lookup: CDR1 SGHVS, CDR2 FNYEAQ. This CDR3 comprises 14 residues. CDR3 amino acids: CASRKRGGSDEQYF. In nucleotides, the CDR3 is TGTGCCAGCAGGAAACGGGGGGGTAGCGACGAGCAGTACTTC.

This rearrangement joins TRBV7-9 to TRBJ2-5; D could derive from TRBD1 or TRBD2 (5 bases each). The CDR3 covers 14 residues. CDR1 is SEHNR, CDR2 FQNEAQ, per germline (reference sequence). Trimming shortened V by 2 bases and J by 3 bases, and 10 bases separated the two germline ends. This CDR3 reads CASSLMMGEETQYF. The CDR3, as DNA: TGTGCCAGCAGCTTAATGATGGGGGAAGAGACCCAGTACTTC.

J is TRBJ1-2 and V is TRBV5-6; 7 nucleotides match TRBD1. The CDR3 runs 16 residues. J was trimmed by 4 bases and V by 4 bases; bases with no gene match: 13. CDR1 SGHDT and CDR2 YYEEEE come from the germline V gene. CDR3 residues: CASSPRGQVIFYGYTF. The CDR3 DNA is TGTGCCAGCAGCCCGAGAGGACAGGTGATTTTCTATGGCTACACCTTC.

The V call is TRBV29-1, the J call TRBJ2-5, with TRBD1 matching over 8 bases. The CDR3 is 16 residues long. With 7 bases clipped from V and 0 bases from J, the junction kept 13 bases outside the gene matches. Germline V gives CDR1 SQVTM, CDR2 ANQGSEA. The CDR3 protein is CSARQGPAMYQETQYF. In nucleotides, the CDR3 is TGCAGCGCGCGACAGGGGCCCGCGATGTACCAAGAGACCCAGTACTTC.

About this clone itself: One end of the junction is discordant with germline, which a read error may explain. The chain carries TRBV7-7 and TRBJ1-3; TRBD1 is a possible D gene (5 bases). The CDR3 is 16 amino acids. Germline V lookup: CDR1 SSHAT, CDR2 FNYEAQ (reference sequence). As DNA, the CDR3 is TGTGCTAGCAGCCTAGGGGTTCCCGGCTCTGGAAACACCATATATTTT. Its protein product is CASSLGVPGSGNTIYF.

This clone was seen more than once but under ten times. This chain links TRBV10-1 with TRBJ1-6; D call uncertain. V lost 2 bases and J lost 7, with 6 bases in between. The germline gives CDR1 WNHNN, CDR2 SYGVQD (reference sequence). CDR3 length: 13 amino acids. CDR3 bases: TGCGCCAGCAGTGAGGGATTAAATTCACCCCTCCACTTT. This gives the protein CASSEGLNSPLHF.

The J gene is TRBJ1-6, the V gene TRBV7-2, with D uncertain. Trimming stripped 0 bases from V and 14 bases from J, with 8 bases between. Per germline, CDR1 SGHTA and CDR2 FQGNSA. The CDR3 is 12 amino acids. This CDR3 is CASSLAGLTLHF. CDR3 nucleotide sequence: TGTGCCAGCAGCTTAGCCGGCCTCACCCTCCACTTT. Combining the CDR3 with reference TRBV7-2 and TRBJ1-6 gives the whole variable domain GAGVSQSPSNKVTEKGKDVELRCDPISGHTALYWYRQSLGQGLEFLIYFQGNSAPDKSGLPSDRFSAERTGGSVSTLTIQRTQQEDSAVYLCASSLAGLTLHFGNGTRLTVT.

This clone appeared a single time. V usage is TRBV15 and J usage is TRBJ2-7; the D gene is possibly TRBD2 (6 bases). V was trimmed by 1 base and J by 4 bases, leaving 14 bases between them. Germline V gives CDR1 LNHNV, CDR2 YYDKDF (reference sequence). This CDR3 is 15 amino acids long. The CDR3 nucleotides are TGTGCCACCAGCAGAGCTCGGGTGGGAGGTTACGAGCAGTACTTC. Amino acid sequence: CATSRARVGGYEQYF.

On this clone itself: A read error may account for a junction end that differs from germline. The chain combines TRBV7-3 with TRBJ1-1, with TRBD1 as a possible D gene (5 bases). Germline lookup yields CDR1 SGHTA and CDR2 FQGTGA. This CDR3 comprises 12 residues. CDR3 region: CASSSSGTAAFF. In DNA, the CDR3 is TGTGCCAGCAGCTCCTCCGGGACTGCAGCTTTCTTT. Full variable domain (rest looked up from reference TRBV7-3 and TRBJ1-1): GAGVSQTPSNKVTEKGKYVELRCDPISGHTALYWYRQSLGQGPEFLIYFQGTGAADDSGLPNDRFFAVRPEGSVSTLKIQRTERGDSAVYLCASSSSGTAAFFGQGTRLTVV.

The table lists this clone with a count of one. V is TRBV6-5 and J is TRBJ2-1; 11 nucleotides align to TRBD2. This CDR3 is built from 15 residues. With V trimmed by 6 bases and J by 7 bases, 8 bases remained unmatched. The germline V gene has CDR1 MNHEY and CDR2 SVGAGI. The CDR3: CASSHLAGGGNEQFF. CDR3 DNA: TGTGCCAGCAGCCACCTAGCGGGGGGCGGTAATGAGCAGTTCTTC.